Shown below are 13 T cell receptor beta chains from a single sample sequenced in a study of early stage breast cancer tumors (dated by TCRdb to 2016 to 2017). The method was the immunoSEQ multiplex PCR assay. TCRdb limited this immuneACCESS table to in-frame rearrangements with V and J called. A share of clones is missing; checked studies link under half to unresolved V genes, and the rest is unexplained. The table for this sample lists approximately 7,000 clones; around 66% of them were counted only once. The ten largest clones add up to about 13% of the sample. The specimen sequenced was normal breast tissue next to the tumor. All receptors come from a person between 50 and 60 years old with breast cancer.

This rearrangement joins TRBV30 to TRBJ1-1; possibly TRBD1 for D (6 bases). Germline-derived CDR1 and CDR2 are GTSNPN and SVGIG (reference sequence). This CDR3 is 12 amino acids long. V gave up 1 base and J gave up 13 bases, with 16 bases separating them. CDR3 nucleotides: TGTGCCTGGAGTGGACAGGTCCCCCTTGGTTTCTTT. It specifies CAWSGQVPLGFF.

The chain's CDR3 is CASSQPTAGWAEAFF. The CDR3 DNA follows: TGTGCCAGCAGCCAACCCACAGCAGGATGGGCTGAAGCTTTCTTT. The V call is TRBV5-5, the J call TRBJ1-1; no reliable D call. V was trimmed by 4 bases and J by 6 bases, leaving 19 bases between them. Germline assignment: CDR1 SGHKS and CDR2 YYEKEE (reference sequence). The CDR3 consists of 15 residues.

The V gene is TRBV6-1, the J gene TRBJ2-7; D might be TRBD1 (5 bases). Germline V gene lookup returns CDR1 MNHNS and CDR2 SASEGT. The V and J ends lost 2 bases and 1 base respectively, with 9 bases between them. The CDR3 has 14 amino acids. CDR3 region: CASSESRASYEQYF. The CDR3 DNA is TGTGCCAGCAGTGAAAGCAGGGCTTCCTACGAGCAGTACTTC.

The chain has TRBV6-5 and TRBJ1-1; D not certain. Germline CDR1 is MNHEY and CDR2 is SVGAGI. The CDR3 runs to 14 residues. The V end lost 7 bases, the J end lost 1 base, and 13 bases lay between the germline ends. CDR3 amino acids: CASIRRLENTEAFF. CDR3 nucleotide sequence: TGTGCCAGCATTAGAAGGTTAGAGAACACTGAAGCTTTCTTT.

Sample share makes this clone medium-sized. The chain carries TRBV5-1 and TRBJ2-2, with D possibly TRBD1 on 6 matching bases. This CDR3 is 15 amino acids long. Germline CDR1 and CDR2: SGHRS and YFSETQ. V was clipped by 3 bases and J by 2 bases, with 11 bases between them. The CDR3: CASSSRTDNTGELFF. The CDR3, as DNA: TGCGCCAGCAGCTCCCGGACAGACAACACCGGGGAGCTGTTTTTT.

Worth noting for this clone: The same CDR3 can be traced to other DNA sequences in this sample. The V and J genes are TRBV5-1 and TRBJ2-3; 11 bases map to TRBD2. Germline V gene lookup returns CDR1 SGHRS and CDR2 YFSETQ. This CDR3 contains 16 residues. The junction had 3 bases not matched to a gene; V was cut back by 0 bases and J by 3 bases. CDR3 DNA sequence: TGCGCCAGCAGCTTGGGAGGGACTAGCGGAACAGATACGCAGTATTTT. Residues: CASSLGGTSGTDTQYF.

The chain has TRBV5-6 and TRBJ2-7, with TRBD1 identical over 7 bases. V was pared by 4 bases and J by 0 bases, with 7 bases of the junction left unmatched. CDR3 length equals 15 residues. Germline lookup yields CDR1 SGHDT and CDR2 YYEEEE. CDR3 bases: TGTGCCAGCAGCCAAAACAGGGGTTCCTCCTACGAGCAGTACTTC. Its protein product is CASSQNRGSSYEQYF.

The chain employs TRBV10-3 and TRBJ1-2; 7 bases map to TRBD1. The length of the CDR3 is 13 residues. The trim removed 5 bases at V and 8 bases at J, leaving 8 bases unmatched. Germline loops: CDR1 ENHRY, CDR2 SYGVKD. The CDR3 here is CAISFQGDGGYTF. CDR3 sequence (DNA): TGTGCCATCAGTTTCCAGGGGGACGGCGGCTACACCTTC.

V gene TRBV11-2 combines with J gene TRBJ2-3; 12 positions agree with TRBD2. Germline V gene data show CDR1 as SGHAT and CDR2 as FQNNGV. The CDR3 is 15 amino acids. Trimming took 4 bases from V and 3 from J; bases not matched to a gene: 2. In DNA form, the CDR3 reads TGTGCCAGCAGCTCGACTAGCGGGAGTACAGATACGCAGTATTTT. The encoded protein is CASSSTSGSTDTQYF.

The chain combines TRBV7-2 with TRBJ2-5; 9 bases map to TRBD1. Trimming at V came to 4 bases and at J to 11 bases, leaving 8 bases not matched to a gene. CDR1 and CDR2 (germline): SGHTA, FQGNSA. The CDR3 loop spans 13 amino acids. CDR3 residues: CASSSRLDRGQYF. CDR3 coding DNA: TGTGCCAGCAGCTCGAGACTCGACAGGGGGCAGTACTTC.

The rearrangement uses TRBV28 and TRBJ2-1; 12 bases are shared with TRBD2. CDR1 is MDHEN and CDR2 is SYDVKM in the germline V gene. The CDR3 spans 15 residues. Losses at the gene ends were 7 bases for V and 5 bases for J; bases not matched to a gene: 6. DNA of the CDR3: TGTGCCAGCACCCCGACTAGCGGGAGCCACAATGAGCAGTTCTTC. This translates into CASTPTSGSHNEQFF.

This clone occurred once. This chain connects TRBV7-2 to TRBJ2-2; TRBD2 aligns across 7 bases. This CDR3 has 17 residues. Germline CDR1 is SGHTA and CDR2 is FQGNSA. Trimming cost V 4 bases and J 1 base; bases outside gene matches: 9. The CDR3 sequence is CASSSPSGGRNTGELFF. The DNA of the CDR3 is TGTGCCAGCAGCTCGCCCTCTGGCGGGAGGAACACCGGGGAGCTGTTTTTT.

The chain employs TRBV11-3 and TRBJ2-3, with 8 bases fitting TRBD1. This CDR3 has 15 residues. V trimming: 2 bases; J trimming: 5 bases; junction bases outside the gene matches: 6. Germline CDR1 is SGHNT and CDR2 is YENEEA. The CDR3 bases are TGTGCCAGCAGCTTACAAGGACAGGGCCAAGATACGCAGTATTTT. Its protein is CASSLQGQGQDTQYF.